This TCR beta chain was sequenced for a study of control samples from healthy donors and cancer patients. V lost 3 bases, J lost 5 bases, and 8 bases lay in between. The CDR3 is made up of 13 amino acids. Germline CDR1 reads WNHNN; CDR2 reads SYGVQD (reference sequence). The data were produced by immunoSEQ multiplex PCR, yet TCRdb's version contains in-frame clones alone and is incomplete. Of 10,000 to 15,000 clones in the sample, approximately 90% are singletons; the top ten hold around 3%. The chain joins TRBV10-1 to TRBJ2-1; unclear D gene. The sequenced sample consisted of formalin-fixed, paraffin-embedded tissue. The sequence came from a male donor with melanoma. The CDR3, as DNA: TGCGCCAGCAGTGAACATCAGGACAATGAGCAGTTCTTC. The encoded protein is CASSEHQDNEQFF.